This TCR beta chain was found in a study of T-cell reconstitution after alpha-beta-depleted transplantation in children. In regard to this clonotype: Its antigen is unidentified.

Study-wide points: Surviving recipient T cells and intrathymic progenitors accounted for some patients' high TCRbeta diversity at day 60. T-cell counts and diversity were attributed mostly to newly produced T cells one year after transplant. Several hundred expanded graft clones reportedly were the source of alpha-beta T cells about two months after transplant.

It was with unique molecular identifiers that the TCRbeta library was prepared. One entry per CDR3 protein results from TCRdb running MiXCR on the PCR reads. Of about 350,000 distinct CDR3 sequences in the sample, 15% to 20% were seen once. The CDR3 covers 19 residues. Germline V gives CDR1 SEHNR, CDR2 FQNEAQ (reference sequence). Deletions cut 4 bases from V and 0 bases from J, with 23 bases between. The clonotype originates from a male patient between 2 and 15 years old who had a stem cell transplant for acute lymphoblastic leukemia, so the T cells may come from the graft donor. Source: PBMCs, mostly from graft donor cells, taken 360 days after TCRalphabeta/CD19-depleted stem cell transplant. The chain couples TRBV7-9 to TRBJ2-3, with a tentative D call TRBD1 (6 bases). CDR3 sequence reads: CASSSIPGQPRASTDTQYF. As DNA, the CDR3 is TGTGCCAGCAGCTCAATCCCCGGACAGCCGCGTGCTAGCACAGATACGCAGTATTTT.